The 30 T cell receptor beta chains below were found in one sample sequenced in a study of cytomegalovirus exposure and HLA in healthy donors. The assay was immunoSEQ multiplex PCR, and TCRdb's table has in-frame clones only and misses some. Of roughly 100,000 clones in the sample, approximately 94% were seen once. The sequencing sample was made of PBMCs. The receptors shown here come from a woman aged 18-29 years in good health and CMV-seronegative.

V gene TRBV7-9 combines with J gene TRBJ2-7, with 7 bases fitting TRBD1. This CDR3 comprises 14 residues. V shed 5 bases, J shed 2 bases, and the junction held 6 bases outside the gene matches. Per germline, CDR1 SEHNR and CDR2 FQNEAQ (reference sequence). The CDR3 region has the DNA TGTGCCAGCAGCCCGACAGGGTTAACCTACGAGCAGTACTTC. It is translated as CASSPTGLTYEQYF.

The chain uses TRBV9 and TRBJ1-1; possible D gene TRBD1, 6 bases. The length of the CDR3 is 13 residues. In germline, CDR1 is SGDLS, CDR2 YYNGEE. Trimming took off 3 bases at V and 4 bases at J, with 10 bases between the two ends. The CDR3 is CASSEGGATEAFF. In nucleotides, the CDR3 is TGTGCCAGCAGCGAGGGGGGGGCCACTGAAGCTTTCTTT.

V gene TRBV5-8 combines with J gene TRBJ1-4, with 8 bases fitting TRBD1. The CDR3 sequence is 15 residues long. Germline V gives CDR1 SGHTS, CDR2 YDEGEE. V shed 0 bases, J shed 5 bases, and the junction held 3 bases outside the gene matches. Written as DNA, the CDR3 is TGTGCCAGCAGCTTGGCGGGACAGGTCAATGAAAAACTGTTTTTT. This translates into CASSLAGQVNEKLFF.

This clone was detected once. The V gene is TRBV7-2, the J gene TRBJ1-2, with a weak D call TRBD1 (5 bases). Germline CDR1 reads SGHTA; CDR2 reads FQGNSA. This CDR3 is built from 18 residues. The V end lost 8 bases, the J end lost 3 bases, and 28 bases lay between the germline ends. The DNA of the CDR3 is TGTGCCAGCGCAAGAGAGGTGGCAGGGAGGGATCTTGACTATGGCTACACCTTC. This sequence encodes CASAREVAGRDLDYGYTF.

The V gene is TRBV2, the J gene TRBJ1-1; 7 bases match TRBD1. The CDR3 has 13 residues. The trim removed 6 bases at V and 7 bases at J, leaving 8 bases unmatched. The germline gives CDR1 SNHLY, CDR2 FYNNEI. CDR3 loop: CASSLGTGVEAFF. CDR3 nucleotide sequence: TGTGCCAGCAGCCTTGGTACAGGGGTTGAAGCTTTCTTT.

V is TRBV2 and J is TRBJ2-7; 7 bases fit TRBD1. This CDR3 comprises 15 residues. Germline loops: CDR1 SNHLY, CDR2 FYNNEI. V shed 6 bases, J shed 6 bases, and the junction held 14 bases outside the gene matches. The CDR3, as DNA: TGTGCCAGCAGGGGGGCGGCAGGGGGATCAGTCGAGCAGTACTTC. It yields the protein CASRGAAGGSVEQYF.

This chain joins TRBV9 and TRBJ2-2, with 9 bases that match TRBD2. J lost 1 base, V lost 3 bases, and 10 bases had no gene match. This CDR3 has 18 residues. The germline V gene has CDR1 SGDLS and CDR2 YYNGEE. The CDR3: CASSAREASGVNTGELFF. The DNA for the CDR3 is TGTGCCAGCAGCGCCCGGGAAGCTAGCGGGGTGAACACCGGGGAGCTGTTTTTT.

The chain recombines TRBV6-5 with TRBJ1-1, with 7 bases identical to TRBD1. CDR3 length: 14 amino acids. V lost 5 bases, J lost 1 base, and 4 bases stayed unmatched. Germline V gene lookup returns CDR1 MNHEY and CDR2 SVGAGI. CDR3 DNA: TGTGCCAGCAGTAGAGGACAGGCGAACACTGAAGCTTTCTTT. The encoded protein is CASSRGQANTEAFF.

The chain employs TRBV5-1 and TRBJ2-1; TRBD2 matches 7 bases. Germline V gives CDR1 SGHRS, CDR2 YFSETQ. With 2 bases clipped from V and 4 bases from J, the junction kept 6 bases outside the gene matches. The CDR3 covers 15 residues. The CDR3 is CASSLLASIYNEQFF. The CDR3 DNA follows: TGCGCCAGCAGCTTACTAGCGTCAATTTACAATGAGCAGTTCTTC.

V usage is TRBV9 and J usage is TRBJ2-4, with D maybe TRBD2 (6 bases). The V end lost 4 bases, the J end lost 1 base, and 9 bases lay between the germline ends. The CDR3 has 14 residues. The V gene's germline CDR1 is SGDLS and CDR2 YYNGEE. The CDR3 sequence is CASSPGGAKNIQYF. CDR3 nucleotide sequence: TGTGCCAGCAGCCCTGGAGGGGCCAAAAACATTCAGTACTTC.

This clone was observed a single time. This rearrangement joins TRBV5-1 to TRBJ2-2; 7 bases are a match to TRBD2. CDR3 length: 18 residues. After removal of 4 bases from V and 7 bases from J, the junction contained 19 bases not matched to a gene. Germline values: CDR1 SGHRS, CDR2 YFSETQ. CDR3 nucleotide sequence: TGCGCCAGCAGCCCGGGGTACGGCGGGGGAACCTCTGGCGGGGAGCTGTTTTTT. Translated: CASSPGYGGGTSGGELFF.

This rearrangement joins TRBV29-1 to TRBJ1-4; D gene uncertain. Germline lookup yields CDR1 SQVTM and CDR2 ANQGSEA. Trimming stripped 3 bases from V and 3 bases from J, with 11 bases between. The CDR3 has 14 amino acids. In DNA, the CDR3 is TGCAGCGTTGATGTAGGAGATTCTAATGAAAAACTGTTTTTT. Residues: CSVDVGDSNEKLFF.

V and J are TRBV11-2 and TRBJ2-3; unclear D gene. The V and J ends lost 6 bases and 2 bases respectively, with 12 bases between them. CDR1 SGHAT and CDR2 FQNNGV come from the germline V gene. This CDR3 has 14 amino acids. The CDR3 DNA reads as TGTGCCAGCAGTCGGAGACGAAACACAGATACGCAGTATTTT. Its translation is CASSRRRNTDTQYF.

V is TRBV9 and J is TRBJ2-7; 8 nucleotides agree with TRBD1. The V gene end was trimmed by 4 bases and the J gene end by 2 bases; junction bases not matched to a gene: 8. This CDR3 region has 15 residues. Germline V gene data show CDR1 as SGDLS and CDR2 as YYNGEE. The CDR3 loop is CASSHDGQGAYEQYF. CDR3 in DNA: TGTGCCAGCAGCCATGATGGACAGGGCGCCTACGAGCAGTACTTC.

The CDR3 sequence is CATSPMGDTTYEQYF. CDR3 sequence (DNA): TGTGCCACCAGCCCTATGGGGGACACCACCTACGAGCAGTACTTC. This chain joins TRBV15 and TRBJ2-7, with D possibly being TRBD1 (6 bases). The V and J ends lost 5 bases and 2 bases respectively, with 16 bases between them. The CDR3 consists of 15 residues. Germline V gives CDR1 LNHNV, CDR2 YYDKDF (reference sequence).

The rearrangement links TRBV6-1 to TRBJ2-7, with 9 bases that match TRBD2. Unmatched junction bases numbered 6, after V lost 3 bases and J lost 3 bases. Germline V gene lookup returns CDR1 MNHNS and CDR2 SASEGT. The CDR3 runs 15 residues. Here the CDR3 DNA reads TGTGCCAGCAGTGACTGGCGGGAGGGGGTCTACGAGCAGTACTTC. It yields the protein CASSDWREGVYEQYF.

The CDR3 reads CASSLDTQVGYTF. For the CDR3, the DNA is TGTGCCAGCAGCTTAGATACACAGGTCGGCTACACCTTC. The chain is built from TRBV11-3 and TRBJ1-2, with D possibly TRBD1 on 5 matching bases. Trimming stripped 0 bases from V and 8 bases from J, with 10 bases between. This CDR3 is built from 13 residues. Germline V gene sequence: CDR1 SGHNT, CDR2 YENEEA.

This clone showed up just a few times. This chain uses TRBV4-1 with TRBJ1-5; 8 nucleotides agree with TRBD1. The germline V gene has CDR1 MGHRA and CDR2 YSYEKL. This CDR3 has 15 residues. The V and J ends lost 1 base and 6 bases, in that order; junction bases with no gene match: 5. The CDR3 DNA sequence: TGCGCCAGCAGCCAAGGTGACAGGGGAGGTCAGCCCCAGCATTTT. Translation gives CASSQGDRGGQPQHF.

This clone was seen once. The chain couples TRBV5-4 to TRBJ2-5, with D maybe TRBD1 (7 bases). Trimming shortened V by 4 bases and J by 3 bases, and 10 bases separated the two germline ends. This CDR3 has 13 residues. Germline assignment: CDR1 SGHNT and CDR2 YYREEE (reference sequence). CDR3 nucleotides: TGTGCCAGCAGCCGGGGGACAGAAGAGACCCAGTACTTC. It encodes CASSRGTEETQYF.

As regards this clone: The sample holds other DNA sequences that translate to the same CDR3. The V gene is TRBV15, the J gene TRBJ1-5; 11 nucleotides line up with TRBD1. There are 15 residues in the CDR3. Unmatched junction bases numbered 4, after V lost 3 bases and J lost 6 bases. Germline V gene lookup returns CDR1 LNHNV and CDR2 YYDKDF (reference sequence). The chain's CDR3 is CATSRDRGPGQPQHF. DNA of the CDR3: TGTGCCACCAGCAGGGACAGGGGGCCGGGTCAGCCCCAGCATTTT.

The J gene is TRBJ1-1, the V gene TRBV4-3, with TRBD1 as a possible D gene (5 bases). The CDR3 loop spans 13 amino acids. From germline, CDR1 is LGHNA and CDR2 YSLEER. V dropped 6 bases and J dropped 5 bases, with 13 bases sitting between them. CDR3 sequence: CASSPLKGTEAFF. The DNA for the CDR3 is TGCGCCAGCAGTCCTTTAAAGGGGACTGAAGCTTTCTTT.

The V gene is TRBV6-1, the J gene TRBJ2-3; maybe TRBD1 (5 bases). CDR1 is MNHNS, CDR2 SASEGT, per germline. Trimming took 0 bases from V and 2 from J, leaving 12 bases between them. The length of the CDR3 is 16 residues. The CDR3 nucleotides read TGTGCCAGCAGTGAAGCGTTACAGGATTACACAGATACGCAGTATTTT. Amino acids: CASSEALQDYTDTQYF.

Only one count was recorded for this clone. The chain has TRBV7-8 and TRBJ2-4; 8 nucleotides line up with TRBD2. V was clipped by 4 bases and J by 11 bases; unmatched bases: 7. This CDR3 has 13 residues. CDR1 is SGHVS and CDR2 is FQNEAQ in the germline V gene. The CDR3 is CASSSPGGMVQYF. The CDR3, as DNA: TGTGCCAGCAGCTCACCGGGAGGGATGGTTCAGTACTTC.

The CDR3 DNA follows: TGTGCCAGCAGCCTTAGACTAGCAGGTGAGCAGTTCTTC. Translating it yields CASSLRLAGEQFF. V usage is TRBV7-2 and J usage is TRBJ2-1, with TRBD2 identical over 7 bases. This CDR3 spans 13 amino acids. After removal of 5 bases from V and 9 bases from J, the junction contained 7 bases not matched to a gene. Looked up from germline, CDR1 is SGHTA and CDR2 is FQGNSA.

This clone appeared a single time. The CDR3 nucleotides are TGTGCCAGAAGCCCTCGTAAGCGGATCTACAATGAGCAGTTCTTC. The encoded protein is CARSPRKRIYNEQFF. The chain combines TRBV5-3 with TRBJ2-1; tentatively, D is TRBD2 (5 bases). TRBV5-3 belongs to the ORF category, with a function that is uncertain. CDR3 length: 15 amino acids. With 4 bases removed from V and 3 bases from J, the gap between germline ends came to 14 bases.

CDR3: CASSAAQGLTGELFF. In DNA form, the CDR3 reads TGTGCCAGCAGCGCGGCGCAGGGCCTCACCGGGGAGCTGTTTTTT. The chain couples TRBV9 to TRBJ2-2; D might be TRBD1 (5 bases). The CDR3 covers 15 residues. CDR1 is SGDLS and CDR2 is YYNGEE in the germline V gene. The germline V and J ends were trimmed by 3 bases and 4 bases, with 13 bases remaining between them.

This clone was seen just once. This chain joins TRBV5-1 and TRBJ2-1; tentative D call: TRBD1 (6 bases). Trimming stripped 7 bases from V and 6 bases from J, with 11 bases between. This CDR3 has 12 amino acids. CDR1 is SGHRS and CDR2 is YFSETQ in the germline V gene. The CDR3 protein is CASAGQSNEQFF. CDR3 DNA: TGCGCCAGCGCCGGACAGAGCAATGAGCAGTTCTTC.

The genes are TRBV9 and TRBJ2-3; possible D gene TRBD2, 5 bases. The ends were cut back, 0 bases at V and 9 bases at J, with 17 bases in the middle. There are 15 residues in the CDR3. CDR1 and CDR2 (germline): SGDLS, YYNGEE. The CDR3 here is CASSVDAAWGVTQYF. CDR3 DNA: TGTGCCAGCAGCGTAGACGCGGCGTGGGGAGTGACGCAGTATTTT.

This chain uses TRBV10-3 with TRBJ2-1, with TRBD1 as a possible D gene (5 bases). Trimming left V 7 bases short and J 5 bases short, with 12 bases between. CDR1 and CDR2 from the germline V gene are ENHRY and SYGVKD. This CDR3 is built from 13 residues. The CDR3 DNA sequence: TGTGCCATCAACGCCAGGGAAAACAATGAGCAGTTCTTC. Encoded protein: CAINARENNEQFF.

The rearrangement joins TRBV27 to TRBJ2-5; D is perhaps TRBD2 (6 bases). Trimming pared 5 bases from V and 5 bases from J, leaving 18 bases between. Germline V gene sequence: CDR1 MNHEY, CDR2 SMNVEV (reference sequence). The CDR3 runs 15 residues. CDR3 loop: CASSKRRGGGETQYF. CDR3 DNA: TGTGCCAGCAGTAAAAGACGGGGAGGTGGGGAGACCCAGTACTTC.